The rows below give T cell receptor beta chains drawn from one sample of a study of circulating and synovial CD4+ cells in juvenile arthritis. Measured with immunoSEQ multiplex PCR; TCRdb has only the in-frame clones, and not every one. Seen here are fewer than 40,000 clones, nearly 97% observed once, and the top ten hold approximately 0.17%. The material sequenced was CD4+ T cells from blood. The receptors here all came from a human donor with juvenile idiopathic arthritis. CDR3s include the opening cysteine and the closing phenylalanine or tryptophan.

TRBV28 | CASSVPGQPSIYEQYF
TRBV7-8 | CASSAPRVNYNSPLHF
TRBV7-8 | CASSRLAGTSGANVLTF
TRBV28 | CASRLGLRKYEQYF
TRBV5-6 | CASSLRTGVNEQFF
TRBV4-1 | CASSQPTSGTYEQYF
TRBV5-1 | CASSPRLAWETQYF
TRBV5-1 | CASSLVGPKGDTQYF
TRBV5-1 | CASSLDRQVNGYTF
TRBV19 | CASSISGEKLFF
TRBV18 | CASSPRTGGDEQYF
TRBV19 | CASSPRGGALYNEQFF
TRBV27 | CASSYDRDSYNEQFF
TRBV19 | CASSIRAGVDFFYEQYF
TRBV4-3 | CASSQAALDEQFF
TRBV5-1 | CASSKTPGDNQPQHF
TRBV30 | CAWSGTNYGYTF
TRBV19 | CASSIGTAINQPQHF
TRBV9 | CASSRGQMNTEAFF
TRBV28 | CACSGPYEQYF
TRBV9 | CASSSGAPTYNEQFF
TRBV7-2 | CASSLRRRETQYF
TRBV5-5 | CASSLGGNYGYTF
TRBV6-5 | CASLGLASDTQYF